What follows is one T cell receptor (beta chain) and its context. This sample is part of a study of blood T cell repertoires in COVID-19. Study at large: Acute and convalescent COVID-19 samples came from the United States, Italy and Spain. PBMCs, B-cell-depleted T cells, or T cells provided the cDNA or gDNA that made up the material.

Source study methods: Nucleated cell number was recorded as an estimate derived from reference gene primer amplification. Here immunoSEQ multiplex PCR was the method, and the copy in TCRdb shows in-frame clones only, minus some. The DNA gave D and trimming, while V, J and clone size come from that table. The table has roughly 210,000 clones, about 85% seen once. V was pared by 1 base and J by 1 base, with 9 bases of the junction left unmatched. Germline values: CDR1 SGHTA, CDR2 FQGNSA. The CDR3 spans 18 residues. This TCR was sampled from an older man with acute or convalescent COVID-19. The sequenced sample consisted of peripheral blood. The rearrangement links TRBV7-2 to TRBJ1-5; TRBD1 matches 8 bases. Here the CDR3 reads CASSLVGQGAWSNQPQHF. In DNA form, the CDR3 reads TGTGCCAGCAGCTTAGTAGGGCAGGGGGCTTGGAGCAATCAGCCCCAGCATTTT.